This TCR beta chain was sequenced during a study of T-cell memory formation after mild COVID-19. Study-level background: Largely donor-specific sequence clusters came from a couple of donors. General study findings and limits: Detection of some responders pre-infection suggested pre-existing cross-reactive memory T cells participated.

The TCR alpha and TCR beta cDNA libraries, bearing sample barcodes and UMIs, were generated by 5'RACE using constant-segment primers. TCRdb re-called the 5' RACE reads with MiXCR, one entry per CDR3 protein. The table lists some 190,000 distinct CDR3 sequences, roughly 16% of them singletons. CDR3 size: 15 residues. The germline V and J ends were trimmed by 6 bases and 3 bases, with 14 bases remaining between them. A word on this clonotype: Its antigen remains unidentified.

Specimen: PBMCs or a T cell subset sorted from them (not recorded which). The source of this sequence is an adult woman who had mild COVID-19 (a few samples of this study predate the infection). Cell type and time point are not known. The chain combines TRBV12-3 or TRBV12-4 with TRBJ1-4; tentatively, D is TRBD1 (6 bases). The CDR3 sequence is CASSPGTRPNEKLFF. The CDR3 bases are TGTGCCAGCAGCCCCGGGACAAGACCTAATGAAAAACTGTTTTTT.